The clone carrying this T cell receptor beta chain was counted many times. Its antigen is as yet unknown. This sample is drawn from a study of T-cell memory formation after mild COVID-19. General study results and limits: Clones shrinking from day 15 to 85 showed even CD4/CD8 mixes; later expanders tilted CD4+. Researchers found some responding clones in pre-infection memory, a sign that cross-reactive memory joined.

V lost 0 bases and J lost 4, with 4 bases in between. Per germline, CDR1 SGHRS and CDR2 YFSETQ. This CDR3 spans 13 amino acids. MiXCR was run by TCRdb on the 5' RACE reads, yielding one entry per CDR3 protein. The table shows about 320,000 distinct CDR3 sequences, with roughly an eighth occurring only once. The chain combines TRBV5-1 with TRBJ2-2, with D hard to call. Source material: PBMCs or a T cell subset sorted from them (not recorded which). The sequence derives from a man aged 18 to 29 who had mild COVID-19 (a few samples of this study predate the infection). Cell type and time point are not known. The CDR3 sequence: CASSLASTGELFF. The DNA of the CDR3 is TGCGCCAGCAGCTTGGCGTCCACCGGGGAGCTGTTTTTT. Using reference TRBV5-1 and TRBJ2-2 for the parts outside the CDR3, the full variable domain is KAGVTQTPRYLIKTRGQQVTLSCSPISGHRSVSWYQQTPGQGLQFLFEYFSETQRNKGNFPGRFSGRQFSNSRSEMNVSTLELGDSALYLCASSLASTGELFFGEGSRLTVL.